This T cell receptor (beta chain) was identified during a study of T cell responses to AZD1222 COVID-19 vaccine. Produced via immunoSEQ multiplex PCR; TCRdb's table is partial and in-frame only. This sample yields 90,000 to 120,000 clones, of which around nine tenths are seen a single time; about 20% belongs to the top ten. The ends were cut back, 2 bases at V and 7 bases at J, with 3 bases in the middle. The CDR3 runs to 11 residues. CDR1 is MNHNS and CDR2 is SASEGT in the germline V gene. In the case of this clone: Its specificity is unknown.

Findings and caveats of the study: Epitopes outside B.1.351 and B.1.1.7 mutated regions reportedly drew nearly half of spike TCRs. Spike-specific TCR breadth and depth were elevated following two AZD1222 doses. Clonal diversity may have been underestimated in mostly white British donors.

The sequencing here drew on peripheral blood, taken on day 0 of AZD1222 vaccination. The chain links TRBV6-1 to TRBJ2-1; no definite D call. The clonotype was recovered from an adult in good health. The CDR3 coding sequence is TGTGCCAGCAGTGAACCTAATGAGCAGTTCTTC. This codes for CASSEPNEQFF.